This T cell receptor (beta chain) was profiled in a study of shared clonotypes between healthy human individuals. About the research overall: The donor pool was made up of two women and a few men aged 18 to 49. There were three CD4 naive, three CD4 memory, two CD8 naive and one CD8 memory plates per donor.

Several immunoSEQ plates held equal portions of the genomic DNA taken from each subset. It was about 210 ng DNA, 28,000 or so T cell genomes, that sorted-subset replicate PCRs used. The assay was immunoSEQ multiplex PCR, and TCRdb's table has in-frame clones only and misses some. The data hold approximately 350,000 clones, with roughly 70% observed a single time. Trimming took 5 bases from V and 4 from J, leaving 16 bases between them. Germline V CDR1 and CDR2: LNHDA, SQIVND (reference sequence). This CDR3 region has 15 residues. The receptor's source is a man between 25 and 39 years old in good health. The chain recombines TRBV19 with TRBJ2-3, with D perhaps TRBD1 (7 bases). Material: memory CD4+ T cells sorted from blood. Subset given: CD45RA-negative fraction. This CDR3 is CASSFSTGTSDTQYF. The CDR3 nucleotides read TGTGCCAGTAGTTTCTCGACAGGGACTTCAGATACGCAGTATTTT.